A selection of T cell receptor beta chains follows, all from one sample in a study of graft-versus-host responses after intestinal transplantation. Here immunoSEQ multiplex PCR was the method, and the copy in TCRdb shows in-frame clones only, minus some. The top ten hold roughly 0.83% of the sample, which has about 90,000 clones, around 84% seen once. Their specific antigens are unknown. Material: unstimulated CD4+ T cells sorted from spleen or lymph node cells, obtained before intestinal transplant. The receptors were gathered from a human donor who received an intestinal transplant. Both conserved end residues are part of each CDR3. The D gene is left open where the match is weak. Size is omitted from some rows. Given values are once, few, many or a class for expanded clones.

j_gene: TRBJ2-5
abundance: -
d_gene: -
v_gene: TRBV4-1
CDR3aa: CASSQGTTQETQYF
CDR3nt: TGCGCCAGCAGCCAAGGGACAACCCAAGAGACCCAGTACTTC

j_gene: TRBJ2-6
abundance: -
d_gene: TRBD2
v_gene: TRBV27
CDR3aa: CASSSVAGDSGANVLTF
CDR3nt: TGTGCCAGCAGTTCGGTAGCGGGGGACTCTGGGGCCAACGTCCTGACTTTC

j_gene: TRBJ1-1
abundance: -
d_gene: -
v_gene: TRBV11-2
CDR3aa: CASRPGGRAAFF
CDR3nt: TGTGCCAGCCGGCCGGGGGGCAGGGCGGCTTTCTTT

j_gene: TRBJ2-2
abundance: -
d_gene: -
v_gene: TRBV19
CDR3aa: CASSIVAPGELFF
CDR3nt: TGTGCCAGTAGTATAGTGGCCCCCGGGGAGCTGTTTTTT

j_gene: TRBJ2-3
abundance: -
d_gene: TRBD2
v_gene: TRBV7-9
CDR3aa: CASSPGGGITDTQYF
CDR3nt: TGTGCCAGCAGCCCGGGCGGGGGGATCACAGATACGCAGTATTTT

j_gene: TRBJ2-7
abundance: -
d_gene: -
v_gene: TRBV19
CDR3aa: CASSSPRDSLYEQYF
CDR3nt: TGTGCCAGTAGTAGCCCGCGGGACAGCCTCTACGAGCAGTACTTC

j_gene: TRBJ1-2
abundance: -
d_gene: TRBD1
v_gene: TRBV30
CDR3aa: CACNIRTGNYGYTF
CDR3nt: TGTGCTTGTAATATCCGGACAGGGAACTATGGCTACACCTTC

j_gene: TRBJ1-1
abundance: few
d_gene: -
v_gene: TRBV6-6
CDR3aa: CASSPKPYTEAFF
CDR3nt: TGTGCCAGCAGCCCTAAGCCTTACACTGAAGCTTTCTTT

j_gene: TRBJ2-7
abundance: -
d_gene: -
v_gene: TRBV7-8
CDR3aa: CASSWAGPGEQYF
CDR3nt: TGTGCCAGCAGCTGGGCGGGACCGGGCGAGCAGTACTTC

j_gene: TRBJ2-7
abundance: -
d_gene: TRBD2
v_gene: TRBV5-1
CDR3aa: CASSLVGGGSYEQYF
CDR3nt: TGCGCCAGCAGCTTGGTGGGCGGGGGGTCCTACGAGCAGTACTTC

j_gene: TRBJ2-5
abundance: -
d_gene: TRBD1
v_gene: TRBV5-4
CDR3aa: CASSKDRGRETQYF
CDR3nt: TGTGCCAGCAGTAAGGACAGGGGGCGGGAGACCCAGTACTTC

j_gene: TRBJ1-1
abundance: -
d_gene: -
v_gene: TRBV19
CDR3aa: CASSKNRAMNTEAFF
CDR3nt: TGTGCCAGTAGTAAGAACAGGGCCATGAACACTGAAGCTTTCTTT

j_gene: TRBJ2-6
abundance: few
d_gene: -
v_gene: TRBV28
CDR3aa: CASSFYSSDSGANVLTF
CDR3nt: TGTGCCAGCAGTTTCTACAGCAGTGACTCTGGGGCCAACGTCCTGACTTTC

j_gene: TRBJ1-2
abundance: -
d_gene: -
v_gene: TRBV28
CDR3aa: CATADSTYGYTF
CDR3nt: TGTGCCACCGCCGACAGTACATATGGCTACACCTTC

j_gene: TRBJ2-3
abundance: few
d_gene: -
v_gene: TRBV15
CDR3aa: CATGADTQYF
CDR3nt: TGTGCCACCGGAGCAGATACGCAGTATTTT

j_gene: TRBJ2-3
abundance: -
d_gene: -
v_gene: TRBV5-1
CDR3aa: CASSLETDTQYF
CDR3nt: TGCGCCAGCAGTTTAGAAACAGATACGCAGTATTTT

j_gene: TRBJ2-3
abundance: -
d_gene: TRBD1
v_gene: TRBV9
CDR3aa: CASSGTGGPSTDTQYF
CDR3nt: TGTGCCAGCAGCGGTACAGGGGGACCAAGCACAGATACGCAGTATTTT

j_gene: TRBJ1-1
abundance: -
d_gene: TRBD1
v_gene: TRBV6-1
CDR3aa: CASSARTGGTEAFF
CDR3nt: TGTGCCAGCAGTGCCCGGACAGGGGGCACTGAAGCTTTCTTT

j_gene: TRBJ2-5
abundance: -
d_gene: -
v_gene: TRBV7-3
CDR3aa: CASSPPGIETQYF
CDR3nt: TGTGCCAGCAGCCCCCCAGGGATTGAGACCCAGTACTTC

j_gene: TRBJ2-1
abundance: few
d_gene: TRBD2
v_gene: TRBV9
CDR3aa: CASSPPEGGPSEQFF
CDR3nt: TGTGCCAGCAGCCCACCTGAGGGAGGGCCGAGTGAGCAGTTCTTC

j_gene: TRBJ2-6
abundance: -
d_gene: -
v_gene: TRBV19
CDR3aa: CASTQQVFGANVLTF
CDR3nt: TGTGCCAGTACTCAACAGGTGTTTGGGGCCAACGTCCTGACTTTC

j_gene: TRBJ2-2
abundance: -
d_gene: -
v_gene: TRBV5-4
CDR3aa: CASSLARATGELFF
CDR3nt: TGTGCCAGCAGCTTGGCCAGGGCTACCGGGGAGCTGTTTTTT

j_gene: TRBJ1-4
abundance: few
d_gene: -
v_gene: TRBV2
CDR3aa: CASSYTGQYATNEKLFF
CDR3nt: TGTGCCAGCAGCTACACTGGACAGTATGCAACTAATGAAAAACTGTTTTTT

j_gene: TRBJ2-7
abundance: once
d_gene: -
v_gene: TRBV29-1
CDR3aa: CSVSDHSPGDEQYF
CDR3nt: TGCAGCGTTTCCGATCACTCCCCCGGTGACGAGCAGTACTTC

j_gene: TRBJ1-5
abundance: -
d_gene: -
v_gene: TRBV10-1
CDR3aa: CANNPYGPQHF
CDR3nt: TGCGCCAACAACCCATATGGGCCCCAGCATTTT

j_gene: TRBJ1-6
abundance: -
d_gene: -
v_gene: TRBV4-1
CDR3aa: CASSQDPSSYNSPLHF
CDR3nt: TGCGCCAGCAGCCAAGACCCGAGCTCCTATAATTCACCCCTCCACTTT

j_gene: TRBJ2-1
abundance: -
d_gene: -
v_gene: TRBV2
CDR3aa: CASQDSSYNEQFF
CDR3nt: TGTGCCAGCCAAGATAGCTCCTACAATGAGCAGTTCTTC

j_gene: TRBJ2-3
abundance: once
d_gene: -
v_gene: TRBV6-5
CDR3aa: CASSYWAGTSTDTQYF
CDR3nt: TGTGCCAGCAGTTACTGGGCAGGCACTAGCACAGATACGCAGTATTTT

j_gene: TRBJ2-1
abundance: -
d_gene: TRBD2
v_gene: TRBV2
CDR3aa: CASSLAGARFF
CDR3nt: TGTGCCAGCAGCCTAGCGGGAGCGCGGTTCTTC

j_gene: TRBJ2-4
abundance: -
d_gene: TRBD1
v_gene: TRBV9
CDR3aa: CASSAGQGLAKNIQYF
CDR3nt: TGTGCCAGCAGCGCGGGACAGGGATTAGCCAAAAACATTCAGTACTTC

j_gene: TRBJ2-5
abundance: -
d_gene: TRBD1
v_gene: TRBV18
CDR3aa: CASSAGTGKQETQYF
CDR3nt: TGTGCCAGCTCAGCTGGGACAGGAAAACAAGAGACCCAGTACTTC

j_gene: TRBJ1-3
abundance: -
d_gene: TRBD1
v_gene: TRBV28
CDR3aa: CASSTGTGPEDTIYF
CDR3nt: TGTGCCAGCAGTACCGGGACAGGCCCTGAGGACACCATATATTTT

j_gene: TRBJ2-7
abundance: -
d_gene: -
v_gene: TRBV27
CDR3aa: CASSAVGVGYEQYF
CDR3nt: TGTGCCAGCTCCGCTGTGGGAGTCGGCTACGAGCAGTACTTC

j_gene: TRBJ1-2
abundance: -
d_gene: -
v_gene: TRBV7-9
CDR3aa: CASSRLADSDRVTF
CDR3nt: TGTGCCAGCAGCCGTCTGGCGGACAGCGATCGGGTCACCTTC

j_gene: TRBJ2-5
abundance: -
d_gene: -
v_gene: TRBV6-1
CDR3aa: CASRDPGLQQETQYF
CDR3nt: TGTGCCAGCAGAGACCCTGGGTTACAGCAAGAGACCCAGTACTTC

j_gene: TRBJ2-7
abundance: -
d_gene: TRBD2
v_gene: TRBV29-1
CDR3aa: CSAREGGRSYEQYF
CDR3nt: TGCAGCGCCCGGGAGGGGGGTCGCTCCTACGAGCAGTACTTC

j_gene: TRBJ2-2
abundance: -
d_gene: TRBD1
v_gene: TRBV5-1
CDR3aa: CASSGGQGTGELFF
CDR3nt: TGCGCCAGCAGCGGGGGACAGGGAACCGGGGAGCTGTTTTTT

j_gene: TRBJ1-3
abundance: -
d_gene: TRBD1
v_gene: TRBV5-1
CDR3aa: CASSLQGAAGNTIYF
CDR3nt: TGCGCCAGCAGCTTACAGGGGGCAGCGGGAAACACCATATATTTT

j_gene: TRBJ1-1
abundance: -
d_gene: -
v_gene: TRBV5-1
CDR3aa: CASSLVALGNTEAFF
CDR3nt: TGCGCCAGCAGCTTGGTCGCTCTAGGGAACACTGAAGCTTTCTTT

j_gene: TRBJ2-7
abundance: -
d_gene: TRBD2
v_gene: TRBV6-1
CDR3aa: CASRTSGSSYEQYF
CDR3nt: TGTGCCAGCAGGACTAGCGGGAGCTCCTACGAGCAGTACTTC

j_gene: TRBJ1-1
abundance: once
d_gene: -
v_gene: TRBV19
CDR3aa: CASSRHETVNTEAFF
CDR3nt: TGTGCCAGTAGTCGACACGAGACAGTGAACACTGAAGCTTTCTTT

j_gene: TRBJ1-2
abundance: -
d_gene: -
v_gene: TRBV18
CDR3aa: CASSPGHRDYGYTF
CDR3nt: TGTGCCAGCTCCCCCGGACACAGGGACTATGGCTACACCTTC